This record concerns one T cell receptor beta chain sequence. Its antigen is unidentified. The sample carries other DNA sequences with the same CDR3. The sample comes from a study of T cells in tumors after PD-1 blockade. Across the study: No patient had prior checkpoint blockade, systemic immunosuppression, or radiotherapy within 4 weeks. On average, peripheral blood gave approximately 120,000 TCR templates and 37,000 or so unique clonotypes.

Points from the study as a whole: Blood contained about 40% of the tumor's TCR clonotypes.

Produced via immunoSEQ multiplex PCR; TCRdb's table is partial and in-frame only. The table records about 24,000 clones, roughly 80% of them present only once. Germline loops: CDR1 SGHRS, CDR2 YFSETQ. Trimming at V came to 0 bases and at J to 6 bases, leaving 5 bases not matched to a gene. This CDR3 comprises 15 residues. The sample was PBMCs, taken after anti-PD-1 treatment. The clonotype was recovered from a human donor with basal cell carcinoma. The chain recombines TRBV5-1 with TRBJ2-3, with TRBD2 matching over 9 bases. The CDR3 spells CASSLGLAGSDTQYF. CDR3 sequence (DNA): TGCGCCAGCAGCTTGGGGCTAGCGGGGAGCGATACGCAGTATTTT.